The present TCR beta chain was sequenced within a study of metastatic and nonmetastatic thyroid tumors. This clone was seen more than once but under ten times. All patients were untreated before thyroid surgery. V gave up 7 bases and J gave up 5 bases, with 23 bases separating them. CDR1 and CDR2 from the germline V gene are MNHNS and SASEGT. CDR3 size: 16 residues. TCRdb redid the clone calls on the PCR reads using MiXCR. Here the sample spans tens of thousands of clones, 4% to 5% being singletons. The specimen was blood. The sequence was obtained from a female donor with papillary thyroid cancer or a benign thyroid nodule (not recorded which). Some clones in this sample may be carry-over from other donors' samples. This chain links TRBV6-1 with TRBJ1-1, with unresolved D. In DNA form, the CDR3 reads TGTGCCAGCATGAAGCCCGGTCATGGAGTAAGGACTGAAGCTTTCTTT. Translating gives CASMKPGHGVRTEAFF.